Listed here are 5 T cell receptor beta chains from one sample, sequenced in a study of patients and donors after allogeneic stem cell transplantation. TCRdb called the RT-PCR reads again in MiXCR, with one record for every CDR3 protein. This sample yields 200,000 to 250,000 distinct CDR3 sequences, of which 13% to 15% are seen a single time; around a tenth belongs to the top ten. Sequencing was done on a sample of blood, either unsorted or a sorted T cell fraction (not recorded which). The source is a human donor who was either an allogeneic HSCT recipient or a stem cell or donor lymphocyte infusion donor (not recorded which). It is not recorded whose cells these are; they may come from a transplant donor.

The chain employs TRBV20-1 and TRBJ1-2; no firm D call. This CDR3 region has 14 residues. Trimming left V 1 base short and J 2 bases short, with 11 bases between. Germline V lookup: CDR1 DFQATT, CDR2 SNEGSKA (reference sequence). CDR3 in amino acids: CSARVVAGNYGYTF. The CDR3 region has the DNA TGCAGTGCTAGAGTGGTTGCCGGCAACTATGGCTACACCTTC.

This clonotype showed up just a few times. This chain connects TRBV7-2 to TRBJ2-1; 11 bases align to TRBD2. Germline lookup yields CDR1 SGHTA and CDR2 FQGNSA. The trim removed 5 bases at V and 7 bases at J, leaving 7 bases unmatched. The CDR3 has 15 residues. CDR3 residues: CASSGRLAGSNEQFF. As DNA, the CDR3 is TGTGCCAGCAGCGGTCGACTAGCGGGGTCTAATGAGCAGTTCTTC.

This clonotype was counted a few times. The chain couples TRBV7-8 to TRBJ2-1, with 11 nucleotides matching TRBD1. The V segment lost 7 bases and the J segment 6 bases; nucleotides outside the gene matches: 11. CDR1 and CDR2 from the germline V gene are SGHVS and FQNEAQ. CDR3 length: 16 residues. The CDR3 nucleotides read TGTGCCAGCATATTGATTTCCGGGACAGGGGGCAATGAGCAGTTCTTC. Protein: CASILISGTGGNEQFF.

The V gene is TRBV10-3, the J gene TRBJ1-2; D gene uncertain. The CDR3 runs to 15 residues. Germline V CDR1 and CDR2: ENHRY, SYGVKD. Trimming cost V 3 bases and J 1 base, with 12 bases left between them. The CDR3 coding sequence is TGTGCCATCAGTGATAACACGGGGAGTAACTATGGCTACACCTTC. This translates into CAISDNTGSNYGYTF.

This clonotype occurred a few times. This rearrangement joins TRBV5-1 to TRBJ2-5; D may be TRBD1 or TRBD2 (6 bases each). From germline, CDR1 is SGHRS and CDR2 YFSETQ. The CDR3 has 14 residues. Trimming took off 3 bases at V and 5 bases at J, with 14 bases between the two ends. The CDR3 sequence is CASSSTKGGETQYF. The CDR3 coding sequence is TGCGCCAGCAGCTCCACAAAGGGGGGCGAGACCCAGTACTTC.